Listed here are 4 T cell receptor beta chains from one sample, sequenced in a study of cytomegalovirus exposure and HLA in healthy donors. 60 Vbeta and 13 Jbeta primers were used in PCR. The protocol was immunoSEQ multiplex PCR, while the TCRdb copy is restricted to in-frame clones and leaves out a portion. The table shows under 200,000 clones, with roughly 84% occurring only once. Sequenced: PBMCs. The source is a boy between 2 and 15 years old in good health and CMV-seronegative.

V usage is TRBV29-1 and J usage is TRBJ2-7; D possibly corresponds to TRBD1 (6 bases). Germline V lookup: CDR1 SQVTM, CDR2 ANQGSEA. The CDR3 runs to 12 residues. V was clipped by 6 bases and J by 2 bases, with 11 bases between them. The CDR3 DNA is TGCAGCGTATCAGGGGTAACCTACGAGCAGTACTTC. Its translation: CSVSGVTYEQYF.

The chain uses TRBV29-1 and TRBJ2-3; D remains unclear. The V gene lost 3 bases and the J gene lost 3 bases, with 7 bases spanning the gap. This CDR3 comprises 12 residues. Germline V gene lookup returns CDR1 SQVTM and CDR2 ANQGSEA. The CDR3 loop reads CSVDAATDTQYF. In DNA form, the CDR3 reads TGCAGCGTTGATGCGGCGACAGATACGCAGTATTTT.

CDR3 sequence reads: CASSDGRGNQPQHF. In DNA form, the CDR3 reads TGTGCCAGCAGTGATGGCAGGGGTAATCAGCCCCAGCATTTT. The chain employs TRBV2 and TRBJ1-5; D may be TRBD1 (6 bases). V dropped 3 bases and J dropped 4 bases, with 10 bases sitting between them. Per the germline V gene, CDR1 is SNHLY and CDR2 is FYNNEI. There are 14 residues in the CDR3.

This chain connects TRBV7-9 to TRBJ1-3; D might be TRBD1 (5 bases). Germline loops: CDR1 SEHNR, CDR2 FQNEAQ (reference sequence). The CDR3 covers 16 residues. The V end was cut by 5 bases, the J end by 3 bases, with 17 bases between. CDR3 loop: CASSPPGGTVGNTIYF. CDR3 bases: TGTGCCAGCAGCCCCCCCGGGGGGACTGTTGGAAACACCATATATTTT.